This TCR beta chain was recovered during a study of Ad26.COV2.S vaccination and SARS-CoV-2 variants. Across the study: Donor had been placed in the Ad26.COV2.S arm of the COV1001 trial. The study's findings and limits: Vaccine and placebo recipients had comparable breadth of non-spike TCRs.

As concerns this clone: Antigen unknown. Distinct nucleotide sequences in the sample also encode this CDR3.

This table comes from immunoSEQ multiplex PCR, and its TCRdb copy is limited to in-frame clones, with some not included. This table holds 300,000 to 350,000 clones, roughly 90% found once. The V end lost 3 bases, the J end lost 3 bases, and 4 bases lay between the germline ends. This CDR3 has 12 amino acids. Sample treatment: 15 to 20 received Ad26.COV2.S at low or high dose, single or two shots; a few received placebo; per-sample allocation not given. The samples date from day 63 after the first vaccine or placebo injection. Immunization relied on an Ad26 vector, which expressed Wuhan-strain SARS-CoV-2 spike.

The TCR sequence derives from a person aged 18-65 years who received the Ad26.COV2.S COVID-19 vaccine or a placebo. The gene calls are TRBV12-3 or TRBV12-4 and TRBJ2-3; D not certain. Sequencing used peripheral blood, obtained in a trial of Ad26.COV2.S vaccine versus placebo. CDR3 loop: CASSLGTDTQYF. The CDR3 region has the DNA TGTGCCAGCAGTTTGGGGACAGATACGCAGTATTTT.